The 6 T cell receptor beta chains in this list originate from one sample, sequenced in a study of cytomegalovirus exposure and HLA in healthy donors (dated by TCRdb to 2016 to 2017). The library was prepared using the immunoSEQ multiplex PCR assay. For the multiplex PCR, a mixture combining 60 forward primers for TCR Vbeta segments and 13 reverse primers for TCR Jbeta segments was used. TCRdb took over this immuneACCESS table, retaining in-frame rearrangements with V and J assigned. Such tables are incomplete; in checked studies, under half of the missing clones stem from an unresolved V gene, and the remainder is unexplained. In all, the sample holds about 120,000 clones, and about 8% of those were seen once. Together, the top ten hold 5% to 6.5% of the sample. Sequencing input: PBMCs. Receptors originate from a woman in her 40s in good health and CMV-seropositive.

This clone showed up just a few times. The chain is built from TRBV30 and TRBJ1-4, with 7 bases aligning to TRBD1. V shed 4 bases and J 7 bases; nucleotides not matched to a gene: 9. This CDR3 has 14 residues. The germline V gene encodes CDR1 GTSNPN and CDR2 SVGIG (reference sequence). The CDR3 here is CAWKPTGPIEKLFF. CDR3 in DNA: TGTGCCTGGAAGCCGACAGGGCCCATTGAAAAACTGTTTTTT.

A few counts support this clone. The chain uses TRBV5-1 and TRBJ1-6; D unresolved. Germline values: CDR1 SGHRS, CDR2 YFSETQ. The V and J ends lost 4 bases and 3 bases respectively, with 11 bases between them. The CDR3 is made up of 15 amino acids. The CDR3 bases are TGCGCCAGCAGCGAGGCCTCCTTCTATAATTCACCCCTCCACTTT. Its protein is CASSEASFYNSPLHF. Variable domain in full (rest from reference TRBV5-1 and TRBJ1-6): KAGVTQTPRYLIKTRGQQVTLSCSPISGHRSVSWYQQTPGQGLQFLFEYFSETQRNKGNFPGRFSGRQFSNSRSEMNVSTLELGDSALYLCASSEASFYNSPLHFGNGTRLTVT.

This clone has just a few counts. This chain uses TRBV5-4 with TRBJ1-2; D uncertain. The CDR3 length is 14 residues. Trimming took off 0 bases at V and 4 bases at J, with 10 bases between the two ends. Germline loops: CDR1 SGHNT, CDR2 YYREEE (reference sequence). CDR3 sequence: CASSLGGTGYGYTF. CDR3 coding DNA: TGTGCCAGCAGCTTGGGAGGTACTGGCTATGGCTACACCTTC.

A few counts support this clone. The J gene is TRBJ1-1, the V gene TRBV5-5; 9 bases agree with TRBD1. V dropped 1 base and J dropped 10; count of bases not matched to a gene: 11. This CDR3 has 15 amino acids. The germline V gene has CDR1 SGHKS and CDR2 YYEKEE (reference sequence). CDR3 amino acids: CASSLRTGVAAVAFF. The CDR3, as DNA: TGTGCCAGCAGCTTGCGGACAGGGGTCGCGGCAGTAGCTTTCTTT.

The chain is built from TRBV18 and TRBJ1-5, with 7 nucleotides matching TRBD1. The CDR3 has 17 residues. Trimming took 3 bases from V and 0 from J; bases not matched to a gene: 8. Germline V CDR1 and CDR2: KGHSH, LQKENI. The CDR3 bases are TGTGCCAGCTCACCCTTTACAGGGGACCCTAGCAATCAGCCCCAGCATTTT. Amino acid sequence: CASSPFTGDPSNQPQHF.

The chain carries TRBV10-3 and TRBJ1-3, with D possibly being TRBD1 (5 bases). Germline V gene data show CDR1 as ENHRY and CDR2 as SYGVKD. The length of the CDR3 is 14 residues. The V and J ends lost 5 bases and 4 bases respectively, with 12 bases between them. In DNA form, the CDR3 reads TGTGCCATCAGTCCCCGGGAGGGGGGAAACACCATATATTTT. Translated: CAISPREGGNTIYF.